Reported below is one T cell receptor beta chain. Genomic DNA, the template, was used for profiling of the TCR beta VDJ and CDR3. MiXCR, applied by TCRdb to the reads, yields one record per CDR3 protein. The sample has fewer than 250,000 distinct CDR3 sequences; around 59% are singletons. The data were obtained in a study of CD8+CD57+ T cells in acquired aplastic anemia. Between the trimmed V and J ends, which lost 3 bases and 0 bases, there was a span of 12 bases. The CDR3 has 16 residues. From germline, CDR1 is LNHDA and CDR2 SQIVND (reference sequence). The source of this sequence is a human donor in good health, serving as a control. Material for sequencing was sorted CD4+, CD8+, or CD8+CD57+ T cells (not recorded which) from PBMCs. The chain carries TRBV19 and TRBJ1-5; weak D call: TRBD1 (6 bases). The CDR3 DNA reads TGTGCCAGTAGTATGGGAGACAGGTATAGCAATCAGCCCCAGCATTTT. Encoded protein: CASSMGDRYSNQPQHF.